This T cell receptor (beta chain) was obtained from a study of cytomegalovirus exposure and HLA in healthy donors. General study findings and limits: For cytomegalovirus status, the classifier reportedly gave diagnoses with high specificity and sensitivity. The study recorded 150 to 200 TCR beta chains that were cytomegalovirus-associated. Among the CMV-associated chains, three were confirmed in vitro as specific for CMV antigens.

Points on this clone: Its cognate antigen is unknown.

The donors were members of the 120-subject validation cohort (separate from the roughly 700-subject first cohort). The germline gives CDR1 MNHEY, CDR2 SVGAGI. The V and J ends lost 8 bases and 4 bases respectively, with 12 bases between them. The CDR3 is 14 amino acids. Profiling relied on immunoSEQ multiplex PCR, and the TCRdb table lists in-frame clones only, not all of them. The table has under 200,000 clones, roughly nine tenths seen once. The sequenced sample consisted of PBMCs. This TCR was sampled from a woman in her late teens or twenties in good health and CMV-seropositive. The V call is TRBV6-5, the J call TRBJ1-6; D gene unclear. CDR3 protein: CASGEVLYNSPLHF. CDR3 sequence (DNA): TGTGCCAGCGGGGAGGTTTTGTATAATTCACCCCTCCACTTT.